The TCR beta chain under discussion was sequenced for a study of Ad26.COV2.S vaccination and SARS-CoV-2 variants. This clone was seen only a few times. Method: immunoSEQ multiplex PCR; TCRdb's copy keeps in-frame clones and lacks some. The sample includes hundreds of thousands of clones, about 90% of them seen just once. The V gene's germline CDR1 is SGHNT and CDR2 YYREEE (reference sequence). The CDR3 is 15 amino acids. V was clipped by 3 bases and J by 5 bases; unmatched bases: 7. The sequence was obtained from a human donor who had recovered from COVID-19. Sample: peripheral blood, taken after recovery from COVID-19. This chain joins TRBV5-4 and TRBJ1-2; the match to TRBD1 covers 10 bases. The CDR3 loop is CASSSIGDRGYGYTF. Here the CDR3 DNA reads TGTGCCAGCAGCTCAATTGGGGACAGGGGATATGGCTACACCTTC.